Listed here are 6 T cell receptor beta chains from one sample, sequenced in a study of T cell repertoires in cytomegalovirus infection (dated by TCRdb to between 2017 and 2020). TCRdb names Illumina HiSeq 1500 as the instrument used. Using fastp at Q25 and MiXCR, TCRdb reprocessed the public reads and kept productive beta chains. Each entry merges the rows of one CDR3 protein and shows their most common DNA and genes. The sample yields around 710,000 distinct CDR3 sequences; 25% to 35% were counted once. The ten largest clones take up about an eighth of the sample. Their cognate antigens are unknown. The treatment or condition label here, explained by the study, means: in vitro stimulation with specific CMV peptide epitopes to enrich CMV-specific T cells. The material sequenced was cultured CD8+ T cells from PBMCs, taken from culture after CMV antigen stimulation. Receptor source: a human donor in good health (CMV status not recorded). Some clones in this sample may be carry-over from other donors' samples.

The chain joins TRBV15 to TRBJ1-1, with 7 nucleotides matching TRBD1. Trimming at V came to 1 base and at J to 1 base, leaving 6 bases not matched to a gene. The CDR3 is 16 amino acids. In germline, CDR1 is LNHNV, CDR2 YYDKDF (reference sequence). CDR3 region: CATSRAKGAENTEAFF. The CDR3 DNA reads TGTGCCACCAGCAGAGCGAAGGGGGCCGAGAACACTGAAGCTTTCTTT.

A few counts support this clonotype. DNA for the CDR3: TGTGCCAGCAGACCCCTAAGCGTACTTACGTCGGATACGCAGTATTTT. Translated, it gives CASRPLSVLTSDTQYF. V and J are TRBV7-8 and TRBJ2-3, with D unclear. Trimming cost V 6 bases and J 6 bases, with 22 bases left between them. The V gene's germline CDR1 is SGHVS and CDR2 FQNEAQ. This CDR3 contains 16 residues.

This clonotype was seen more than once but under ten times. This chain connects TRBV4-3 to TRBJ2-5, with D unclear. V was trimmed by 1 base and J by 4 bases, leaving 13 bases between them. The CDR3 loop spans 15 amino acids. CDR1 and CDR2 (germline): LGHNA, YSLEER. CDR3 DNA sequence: TGCGCCAGCAGCCAAGGAGTGCCCTGGCGAGAGACCCAGTACTTC. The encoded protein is CASSQGVPWRETQYF.

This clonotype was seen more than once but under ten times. CDR3 loop: CASSYSLLELNTEAFF. DNA for the CDR3: TGTGCCAGCAGTTACTCGTTGCTTGAGCTGAACACTGAAGCTTTCTTT. The chain carries TRBV6-5 and TRBJ1-1, with D unclear. The V gene's germline CDR1 is MNHEY and CDR2 SVGAGI. This CDR3 spans 16 amino acids. Trimming took off 0 bases at V and 0 bases at J, with 11 bases between the two ends.

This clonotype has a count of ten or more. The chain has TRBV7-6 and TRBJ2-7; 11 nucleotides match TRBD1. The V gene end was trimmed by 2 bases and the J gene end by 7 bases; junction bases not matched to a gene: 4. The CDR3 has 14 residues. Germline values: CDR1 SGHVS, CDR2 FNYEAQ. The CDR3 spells CASSLSGQGAEQYF. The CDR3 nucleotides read TGTGCCAGCAGCTTATCAGGACAGGGGGCAGAGCAGTACTTC.

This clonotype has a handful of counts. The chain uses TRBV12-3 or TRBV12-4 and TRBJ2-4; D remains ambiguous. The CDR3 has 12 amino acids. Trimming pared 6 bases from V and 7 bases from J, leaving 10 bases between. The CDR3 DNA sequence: TGTGCCAGCAGCGGTCCAGGTAACATTCAGTACTTC. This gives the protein CASSGPGNIQYF.